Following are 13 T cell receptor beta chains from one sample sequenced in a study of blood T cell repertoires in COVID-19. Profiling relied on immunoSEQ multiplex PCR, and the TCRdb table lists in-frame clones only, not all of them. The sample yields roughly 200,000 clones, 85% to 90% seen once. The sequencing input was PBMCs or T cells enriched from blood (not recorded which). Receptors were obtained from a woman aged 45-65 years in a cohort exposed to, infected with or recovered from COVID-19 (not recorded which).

The CDR3 is CASNSLGYGYTF. CDR3 nucleotides: TGCGCCAGCAACAGCCTTGGATATGGCTACACCTTC. This chain links TRBV5-1 with TRBJ1-2; D is uncertain. Germline V gene lookup returns CDR1 SGHRS and CDR2 YFSETQ. The V end lost 6 bases, the J end lost 5 bases, and 11 bases lay between the germline ends. This CDR3 region has 12 residues.

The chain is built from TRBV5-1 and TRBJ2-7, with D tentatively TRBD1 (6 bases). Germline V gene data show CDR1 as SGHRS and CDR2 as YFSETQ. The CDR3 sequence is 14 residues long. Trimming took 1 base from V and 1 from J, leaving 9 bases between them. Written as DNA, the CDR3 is TGCGCCAGCAGCTTGAACAGGGATTCCTACGAGCAGTACTTC. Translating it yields CASSLNRDSYEQYF.

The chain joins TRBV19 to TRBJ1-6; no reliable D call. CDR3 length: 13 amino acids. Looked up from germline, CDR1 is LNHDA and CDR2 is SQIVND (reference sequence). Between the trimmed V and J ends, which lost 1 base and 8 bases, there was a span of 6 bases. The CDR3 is CASSIVPDSPLHF. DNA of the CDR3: TGTGCCAGTAGTATAGTTCCTGATTCACCCCTCCACTTT.

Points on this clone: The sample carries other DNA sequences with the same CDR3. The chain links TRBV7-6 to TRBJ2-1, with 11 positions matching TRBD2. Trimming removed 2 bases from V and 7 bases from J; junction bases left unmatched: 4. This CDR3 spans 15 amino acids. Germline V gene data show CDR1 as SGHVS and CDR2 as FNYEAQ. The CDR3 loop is CASSLSSGGYNEQFF. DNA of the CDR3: TGTGCCAGCAGCTTATCTAGCGGGGGGTATAATGAGCAGTTCTTC.

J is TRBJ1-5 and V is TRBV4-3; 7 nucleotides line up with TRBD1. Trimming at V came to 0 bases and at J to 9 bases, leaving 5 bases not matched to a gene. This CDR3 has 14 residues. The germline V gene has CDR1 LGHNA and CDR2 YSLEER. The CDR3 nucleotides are TGCGCCAGCAGCCAAGAAAGGGGGCAATCGCCCCAGCATTTT. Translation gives CASSQERGQSPQHF.

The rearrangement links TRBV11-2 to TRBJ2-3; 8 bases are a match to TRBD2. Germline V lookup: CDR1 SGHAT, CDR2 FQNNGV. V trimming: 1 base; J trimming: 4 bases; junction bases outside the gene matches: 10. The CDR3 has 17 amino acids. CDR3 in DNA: TGTGCCAGCAGCTTAGTGTGGGGGGCGGGGGGCCCAGATACGCAGTATTTT. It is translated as CASSLVWGAGGPDTQYF.

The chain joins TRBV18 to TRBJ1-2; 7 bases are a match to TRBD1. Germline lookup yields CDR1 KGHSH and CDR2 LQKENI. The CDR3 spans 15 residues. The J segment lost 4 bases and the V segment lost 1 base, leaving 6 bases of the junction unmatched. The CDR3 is CASSPRGGASYGYTF. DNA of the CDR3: TGTGCCAGCTCACCACGAGGGGGCGCAAGCTATGGCTACACCTTC.

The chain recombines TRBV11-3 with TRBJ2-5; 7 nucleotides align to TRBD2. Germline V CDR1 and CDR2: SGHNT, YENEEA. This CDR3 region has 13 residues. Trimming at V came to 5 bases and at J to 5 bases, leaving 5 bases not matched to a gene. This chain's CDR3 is CASSAAGGETQYF. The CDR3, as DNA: TGTGCCAGCAGCGCCGCCGGGGGGGAGACCCAGTACTTC.

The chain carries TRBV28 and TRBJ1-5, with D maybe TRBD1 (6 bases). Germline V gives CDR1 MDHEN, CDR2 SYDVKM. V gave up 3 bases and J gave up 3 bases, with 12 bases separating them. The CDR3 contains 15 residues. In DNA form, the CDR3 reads TGTGCCAGCAGTTTCATGACAGGAACCAATCAGCCCCAGCATTTT. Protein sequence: CASSFMTGTNQPQHF.

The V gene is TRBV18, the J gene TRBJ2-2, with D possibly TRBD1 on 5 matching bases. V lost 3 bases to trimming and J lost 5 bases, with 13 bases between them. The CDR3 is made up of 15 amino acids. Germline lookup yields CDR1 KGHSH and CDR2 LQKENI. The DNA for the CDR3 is TGTGCCAGCTCACCGAAAAGACAGCAGACCGGGGAGCTGTTTTTT. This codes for CASSPKRQQTGELFF.

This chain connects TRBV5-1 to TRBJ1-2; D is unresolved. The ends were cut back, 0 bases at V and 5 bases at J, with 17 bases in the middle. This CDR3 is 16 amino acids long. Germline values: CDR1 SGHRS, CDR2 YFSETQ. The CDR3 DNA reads TGCGCCAGCAGCTTGGGCGGAGTGGCAGAAGATTATGGCTACACCTTC. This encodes CASSLGGVAEDYGYTF.

The CDR3 region has the DNA TGCAGCGTTGGAGATGACAGAGTCTATGGCTACACCTTC. It codes for CSVGDDRVYGYTF. The chain is built from TRBV29-1 and TRBJ1-2; tentatively, D is TRBD1 (5 bases). Trimming cost V 4 bases and J 4 bases, with 13 bases left between them. CDR1 and CDR2 from the germline V gene are SQVTM and ANQGSEA. This CDR3 comprises 13 residues.

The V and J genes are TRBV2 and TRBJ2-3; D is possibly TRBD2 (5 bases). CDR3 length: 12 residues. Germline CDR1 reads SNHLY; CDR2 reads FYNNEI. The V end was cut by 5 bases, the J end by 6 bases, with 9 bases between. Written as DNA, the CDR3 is TGTGCCAGCAGTCGTCGGGGTGATACGCAGTATTTT. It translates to CASSRRGDTQYF.